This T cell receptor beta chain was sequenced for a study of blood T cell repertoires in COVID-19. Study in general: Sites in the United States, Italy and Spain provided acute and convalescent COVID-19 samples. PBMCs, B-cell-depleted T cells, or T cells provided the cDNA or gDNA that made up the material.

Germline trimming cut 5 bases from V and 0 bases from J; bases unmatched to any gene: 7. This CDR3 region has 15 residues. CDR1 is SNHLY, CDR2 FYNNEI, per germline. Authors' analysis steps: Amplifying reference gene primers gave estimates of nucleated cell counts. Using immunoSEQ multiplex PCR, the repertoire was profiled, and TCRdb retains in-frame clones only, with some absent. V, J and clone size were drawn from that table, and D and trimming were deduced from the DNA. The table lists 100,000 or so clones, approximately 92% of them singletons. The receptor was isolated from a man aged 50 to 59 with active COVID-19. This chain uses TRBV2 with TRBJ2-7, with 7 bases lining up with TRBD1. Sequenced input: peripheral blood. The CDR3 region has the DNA TGTGCCAGCAGTTTGTACGGGACAGCCTCCTACGAGCAGTACTTC. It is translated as CASSLYGTASYEQYF.